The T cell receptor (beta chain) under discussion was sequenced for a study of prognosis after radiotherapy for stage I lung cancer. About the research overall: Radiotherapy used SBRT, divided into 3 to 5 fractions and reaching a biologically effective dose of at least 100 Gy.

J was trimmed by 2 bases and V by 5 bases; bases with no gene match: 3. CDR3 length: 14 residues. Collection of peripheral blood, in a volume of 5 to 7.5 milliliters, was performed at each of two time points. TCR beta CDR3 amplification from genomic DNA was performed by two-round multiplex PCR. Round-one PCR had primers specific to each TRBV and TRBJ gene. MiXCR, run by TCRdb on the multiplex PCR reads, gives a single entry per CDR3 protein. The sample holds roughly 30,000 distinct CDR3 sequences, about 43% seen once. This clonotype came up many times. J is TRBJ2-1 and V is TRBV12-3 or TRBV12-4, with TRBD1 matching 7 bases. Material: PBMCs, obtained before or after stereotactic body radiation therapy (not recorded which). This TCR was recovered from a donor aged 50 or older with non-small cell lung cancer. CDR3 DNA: TGTGCCAGCAGTACACAGGGGACCTACAATGAGCAGTTCTTC. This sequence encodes CASSTQGTYNEQFF.